These T cell receptor beta chains were read from a single sample in a study of neurological immune-mediated disorders. TCRdb reanalysed the 5' RACE reads using MiXCR and keeps one entry per CDR3 protein. The sample gives more than 95,000 distinct CDR3 sequences, approximately 10% of which show up once; approximately 3.1% is in the top ten. Sample: PBMCs. Every receptor here comes from a female donor with HTLV-1-associated myelopathy (HAM/TSP). The CDR3 runs from the conserved cysteine through the conserved F or W. The D gene is left open where the match is weak. Some rows mark clone size as missing; the rest say once, few, many or name a class of expanded clone.

DNA: TGCGCCAGCAGGTTAACGGGGGGAGAGACCCAGTACTTC; CDR3: CASRLTGGETQYF; size: many; J: TRBJ2-5; D: TRBD2; V: TRBV4-1
DNA: TGTGCCAGCAGTTTGGGCCCGAACGCATACGAGCAGTACTTC; CDR3: CASSLGPNAYEQYF; size: many; J: TRBJ2-7; D: -; V: TRBV12-3/TRBV12-4
DNA: TGCGCCAGCGCACCGGACAGCTCTGGAAACACCATATATTTT; CDR3: CASAPDSSGNTIYF; size: many; J: TRBJ1-3; D: -; V: TRBV5-1
DNA: TGCGCCAGCAGCTTGGTGGGCCCCCGACAGGGGAAGAATGAAAAACTGTTTTTT; CDR3: CASSLVGPRQGKNEKLFF; size: few; J: TRBJ1-4; D: TRBD1; V: TRBV5-1
DNA: TGTGCCAGCAGCTCTACCGGGCGCGCGACTGAAGCTTTCTTT; CDR3: CASSSTGRATEAFF; size: many; J: TRBJ1-1; D: -; V: TRBV7-9
DNA: TGCAGCGTGACGGGCGGGAAGGGCTTGAATGAGCAGTTCTTC; CDR3: CSVTGGKGLNEQFF; size: -; J: TRBJ2-1; D: -; V: TRBV29-1
DNA: TGCAGTGCTAGTTGGGGGGTTGGTCAGCCCCAGCATTTT; CDR3: CSASWGVGQPQHF; size: many; J: TRBJ1-5; D: -; V: TRBV20-1
DNA: TGTGCCTGGGGTGTCGGGGAGAGGCAAGAGACCCAGTACTTC; CDR3: CAWGVGERQETQYF; size: many; J: TRBJ2-5; D: -; V: TRBV30
DNA: TGTGCCAGCAGCGAGAGTGGGTTGGATCAGCCCCAGCATTTT; CDR3: CASSESGLDQPQHF; size: many; J: TRBJ1-5; D: -; V: TRBV7-8
DNA: TGCGCCAGCACCAACCGGGGAGGGCCAGGTGGCGAGCAGTACTTC; CDR3: CASTNRGGPGGEQYF; size: many; J: TRBJ2-7; D: TRBD2; V: TRBV5-1
DNA: TGCAGTGCTCCTAGCGTGAGCACAGATACGCAGTATTTT; CDR3: CSAPSVSTDTQYF; size: many; J: TRBJ2-3; D: -; V: TRBV20-1
DNA: TGCAGTGCTCAAGACGAGGATCAGCCCCAGCATTTT; CDR3: CSAQDEDQPQHF; size: many; J: TRBJ1-5; D: -; V: TRBV20-1
DNA: TGTGCCAGCAGCTTAGGGGAGCGCGGCGAGCAGTACTTC; CDR3: CASSLGERGEQYF; size: medium-sized; J: TRBJ2-7; D: -; V: TRBV11-2
DNA: TGTGCCAGCAGTGGCGGGGGACTTTTTTCCCTCCACTTT; CDR3: CASSGGGLFSLHF; size: many; J: TRBJ1-6; D: -; V: TRBV12-3/TRBV12-4
DNA: TGTGCCAGCAGCCCCCCTGGGTTCCTGAACACTGAAGCTTTCTTT; CDR3: CASSPPGFLNTEAFF; size: -; J: TRBJ1-1; D: -; V: TRBV7-9
DNA: TGCAGTGCCTCCCCCAGGACCCCCTATTCGAACATTCAGTACTTC; CDR3: CSASPRTPYSNIQYF; size: many; J: TRBJ2-4; D: -; V: TRBV20-1
DNA: TGTGCCAGCAGCGAAAACAGTCTAGCGGGGGACCTAATGGAGACCCAGTACTTC; CDR3: CASSENSLAGDLMETQYF; size: many; J: TRBJ2-5; D: -; V: TRBV21-1
DNA: TGCGCCAGCAGGCGTCGGGACCCGACAGATACGCAGTATTTT; CDR3: CASRRRDPTDTQYF; size: many; J: TRBJ2-3; D: -; V: TRBV5-1
DNA: TGCAGCGTTGAAGATAGGGGGGGCATCCACTTT; CDR3: CSVEDRGGIHF; size: many; J: TRBJ1-6; D: -; V: TRBV29-1
DNA: TGCGCCAGCAGCCAGCGTACAGGGGGCCGGCAGTACTTC; CDR3: CASSQRTGGRQYF; size: many; J: TRBJ2-7; D: TRBD1; V: TRBV4-1
DNA: TGTGCCAGCAGCCACATTGAAACTACAGGGAACTATGGCTACACCTTC; CDR3: CASSHIETTGNYGYTF; size: many; J: TRBJ1-2; D: -; V: TRBV3-1
DNA: TGTGCCATCAGCCGGGACCGAGCAGAGACCCAGTACTTC; CDR3: CAISRDRAETQYF; size: many; J: TRBJ2-5; D: -; V: TRBV10-3
DNA: TGTGCCAGCAGTATGGAGTTCTCAGGGGGTAGGCTTGAAGCTTTCTTT; CDR3: CASSMEFSGGRLEAFF; size: many; J: TRBJ1-1; D: TRBD1; V: TRBV12-3/TRBV12-4
DNA: TGTGCCAGCAGCTTAACGCGGGACAGGGTCTACGAGCAGTACTTC; CDR3: CASSLTRDRVYEQYF; size: many; J: TRBJ2-7; D: TRBD1; V: TRBV7-2
DNA: TGTGCCAGCAGTTTTGTTGGAGAAGGATACATTCAGTACTTC; CDR3: CASSFVGEGYIQYF; size: many; J: TRBJ2-4; D: -; V: TRBV27
DNA: TGTGCCAGCAGCTCACAAGGGACCTTCAGTCTGAGGGCTTTCTTT; CDR3: CASSSQGTFSLRAFF; size: many; J: TRBJ1-1; D: -; V: TRBV5-6
DNA: TGTGCCAGCAGCTTAGGGACGGAGCCTTACGAGCAGTACTTC; CDR3: CASSLGTEPYEQYF; size: -; J: TRBJ2-7; D: -; V: TRBV7-2
DNA: TGCGCCAGCACCGCTTACAGGGTAACCAAAAACATTCAGTACTTC; CDR3: CASTAYRVTKNIQYF; size: -; J: TRBJ2-4; D: -; V: TRBV10-1
DNA: TGTGCCAGCAGCCCGGGACTAGCGGTGGGGTACGAGCAGTACTTC; CDR3: CASSPGLAVGYEQYF; size: few; J: TRBJ2-7; D: TRBD2; V: TRBV14
DNA: TGCGCCAGCAGCTTCGTAGTGGGGACCGGGGAGCTGTTTTTT; CDR3: CASSFVVGTGELFF; size: many; J: TRBJ2-2; D: -; V: TRBV5-1
DNA: TGCAGTGCTACACAGGGTTCTGGGGCCAACGTCCTGACTTTC; CDR3: CSATQGSGANVLTF; size: medium-sized; J: TRBJ2-6; D: -; V: TRBV20-1
DNA: TGTGCCAGCATGGGCAGAAACTCTGGGGCCAACGTCCTGACTTTC; CDR3: CASMGRNSGANVLTF; size: many; J: TRBJ2-6; D: -; V: TRBV28
DNA: TGTGCCAGCAGCTTAGGCTTTGTCAGGGGGCACTCTGGGGCCAACGTCCTGACTTTC; CDR3: CASSLGFVRGHSGANVLTF; size: few; J: TRBJ2-6; D: TRBD1; V: TRBV7-8
DNA: TGTGCCACCAGCAAGGGACAGGAGAACTATGGCTACACCTTC; CDR3: CATSKGQENYGYTF; size: many; J: TRBJ1-2; D: TRBD1; V: TRBV15
DNA: TGCAGTGCTAGAGACCAGGGACTAGCGGAGTTCTTC; CDR3: CSARDQGLAEFF; size: many; J: TRBJ2-1; D: TRBD2; V: TRBV20-1
DNA: TGTGCCATCAGTGCAGGGGTATACGAGCAGTACTTC; CDR3: CAISAGVYEQYF; size: many; J: TRBJ2-7; D: -; V: TRBV10-3
DNA: TGTGCCAGCAGTGAATGGGACGGAACAGATACGCAGTATTTT; CDR3: CASSEWDGTDTQYF; size: many; J: TRBJ2-3; D: -; V: TRBV6-2/TRBV6-3